Presented here are 26 T cell receptor beta chains from one specimen sequenced in a study of cytomegalovirus exposure and HLA in healthy donors. PCR primers comprised 60 Vbeta and 13 Jbeta primers. The method was immunoSEQ multiplex PCR; TCRdb's version includes in-frame clones alone and lacks a portion of them. The repertoire holds 250,000 to 300,000 clones, with approximately 85% as singletons. The sequenced sample consisted of PBMCs. All receptors come from a woman aged 40 to 50 in good health and CMV-seropositive.

V usage is TRBV9 and J usage is TRBJ2-3; 9 nucleotides match TRBD2. The CDR3 loop spans 18 amino acids. Looked up from germline, CDR1 is SGDLS and CDR2 is YYNGEE. Trimming took 0 bases from V and 5 from J; bases not matched to a gene: 13. Here the CDR3 DNA reads TGTGCCAGCAGCGTAGCCTTAGCGGGAGCCCCCGGGGGAGATACGCAGTATTTT. This sequence encodes CASSVALAGAPGGDTQYF.

The V gene is TRBV19, the J gene TRBJ2-3; 13 nucleotides agree with TRBD2. The junction had 2 bases not matched to a gene; V was cut back by 4 bases and J by 4 bases. The V gene's germline CDR1 is LNHDA and CDR2 SQIVND (reference sequence). The CDR3 runs to 15 residues. CDR3 in DNA: TGTGCCAGTAGTAAACTAGCGGGAGGGCCAGATACGCAGTATTTT. Residues: CASSKLAGGPDTQYF.

The chain links TRBV6-6 to TRBJ1-5; TRBD1 agrees at 10 bases. This CDR3 spans 16 amino acids. V dropped 6 bases and J dropped 5; count of bases not matched to a gene: 10. CDR1 and CDR2 from the germline V gene are MNHNY and SVGAGI (reference sequence). CDR3 residues: CASSPGTGALDQPQHF. CDR3 nucleotide sequence: TGTGCCAGCAGCCCCGGGACAGGGGCCCTCGATCAGCCCCAGCATTTT.

The chain has TRBV19 and TRBJ2-6, with D perhaps TRBD1 (5 bases). In germline, CDR1 is LNHDA, CDR2 SQIVND (reference sequence). This CDR3 spans 16 amino acids. Trimming stripped 3 bases from V and 1 base from J, with 10 bases between. This CDR3 is CASSISQGSGANVLTF. The CDR3 bases are TGTGCCAGTAGTATTAGCCAGGGTTCTGGGGCCAACGTCCTGACTTTC.

This clone showed up just a few times. V gene TRBV28 combines with J gene TRBJ1-6, with TRBD1 matching 8 bases. V lost 8 bases, J lost 7 bases, and 16 bases stayed unmatched. Germline V gene sequence: CDR1 MDHEN, CDR2 SYDVKM. The CDR3 covers 17 residues. In DNA, the CDR3 is TGTGCCAGCTGGGGACAGGCCACGCTGGTGGGGAATTCACCCCTCCACTTT. It is translated as CASWGQATLVGNSPLHF. Full variable domain (missing parts from reference TRBV28 and TRBJ1-6): DVKVTQSSRYLVKRTGEKVFLECVQDMDHENMFWYRQDPGLGLRLIYFSYDVKMKEKGDIPEGYSVSREKKERFSLILESASTNQTSMYLCASWGQATLVGNSPLHFGNGTRLTVT.

The sample holds one count of this clone. The J gene is TRBJ2-5, the V gene TRBV7-9; D is possibly TRBD2 (6 bases). In germline, CDR1 is SEHNR, CDR2 FQNEAQ (reference sequence). The V end lost 5 bases, the J end lost 5 bases, and 15 bases lay between the germline ends. The CDR3 contains 14 residues. CDR3 nucleotide sequence: TGTGCCAGCAGCGCACGGGGAGGTCGGGAGACCCAGTACTTC. Protein sequence: CASSARGGRETQYF.

The CDR3 sequence is CASSFPSDQETQYF. In DNA, the CDR3 is TGTGCCAGCAGCTTCCCTAGCGACCAAGAGACCCAGTACTTC. V gene TRBV7-2 combines with J gene TRBJ2-5, with a tentative D call TRBD2 (6 bases). The length of the CDR3 is 14 residues. The germline CDR1 and CDR2 sequences are SGHTA and FQGNSA. With 3 bases removed from V and 0 bases from J, the gap between germline ends came to 8 bases.

This clone was observed a single time. The rearrangement joins TRBV5-4 to TRBJ2-1; 8 nucleotides align to TRBD1. There are 16 residues in the CDR3. Germline CDR1 reads SGHNT; CDR2 reads YYREEE (reference sequence). The J segment lost 0 bases and the V segment lost 0 bases, leaving 2 bases of the junction unmatched. The CDR3 spells CASSLGDRSSYNEQFF. CDR3 bases: TGTGCCAGCAGCTTGGGGGACAGGAGCTCCTACAATGAGCAGTTCTTC.

The genes are TRBV4-1 and TRBJ1-1; D remains ambiguous. The germline V gene has CDR1 MGHRA and CDR2 YSYEKL. The CDR3 loop spans 15 amino acids. Deletions cut 2 bases from V and 3 bases from J, with 13 bases between. CDR3 in DNA: TGCGCCAGCAGCCAAATGGGAGGGTCGGACACTGAAGCTTTCTTT. Residues: CASSQMGGSDTEAFF.

The chain carries TRBV5-8 and TRBJ2-5, with 8 positions matching TRBD2. The CDR3 is 15 residues long. CDR1 SGHTS and CDR2 YDEGEE come from the germline V gene. Trimming cost V 4 bases and J 4 bases; bases outside gene matches: 9. DNA of the CDR3: TGTGCCAGCAGCCCGGGGGGGGGAGTTCGAGAGACCCAGTACTTC. Residues: CASSPGGGVRETQYF. The complete variable domain, with remaining parts taken from reference TRBV5-8 and TRBJ2-5, reads EAGVTQSPTHLIKTRGQQATLRCSPISGHTSVYWYQQALGLGLQFLLWYDEGEERNRGNFPPRFSGRQFPNYSSELNVNALELEDSALYLCASSPGGGVRETQYFGPGTRLLVL.

The J gene is TRBJ1-2, the V gene TRBV18, with D possibly matching TRBD1 (5 bases). This CDR3 region has 11 residues. V lost 6 bases, J lost 8 bases, and 10 bases lay in between. The germline V gene has CDR1 KGHSH and CDR2 LQKENI. The CDR3 nucleotides are TGTGCCAGCTCCCTTCAGGGCGGCTACACCTTC. The encoded protein is CASSLQGGYTF. Together with reference TRBV18 and TRBJ1-2, the CDR3 gives the full variable domain: NAGVMQNPRHLVRRRGQEARLRCSPMKGHSHVYWYRQLPEEGLKFMVYLQKENIIDESGMPKERFSAEFPKEGPSILRIQQVVRGDSAAYFCASSLQGGYTFGSGTRLTVV.

The chain recombines TRBV7-2 with TRBJ1-1, with TRBD1 identical over 8 bases. CDR1 and CDR2 (germline): SGHTA, FQGNSA. There are 14 residues in the CDR3. The junction had 5 bases not matched to a gene; V was cut back by 5 bases and J by 3 bases. The CDR3, as DNA: TGTGCCAGCAGCCCGGACAGGGCGGACACTGAAGCTTTCTTT. Amino acids: CASSPDRADTEAFF.

In the case of this clone: Other DNA sequences in the same sample also yield this CDR3. V is TRBV7-9 and J is TRBJ1-5, with a tentative D call TRBD1 (5 bases). The germline V and J ends were trimmed by 5 bases and 3 bases, with 14 bases remaining between them. CDR1 and CDR2 (germline): SEHNR, FQNEAQ (reference sequence). The length of the CDR3 is 15 residues. The CDR3 region is CASSLWGGDNQPQHF. The DNA for the CDR3 is TGTGCCAGCAGCCTTTGGGGGGGAGACAATCAGCCCCAGCATTTT.

The chain has TRBV6-5 and TRBJ2-7, with D unresolved. The CDR3 runs to 14 residues. Trimming removed 5 bases from V and 5 bases from J, with 16 bases in between. CDR1 and CDR2 from the germline V gene are MNHEY and SVGAGI. The DNA for the CDR3 is TGTGCCAGCAGTAACAACAAGGAGATTAACGAGCAGTACTTC. Residues: CASSNNKEINEQYF.

J is TRBJ1-3 and V is TRBV7-2, with D possibly matching TRBD1 (6 bases). Germline loops: CDR1 SGHTA, CDR2 FQGNSA. Trimming took 2 bases from V and 0 from J, leaving 17 bases between them. The CDR3 is made up of 18 amino acids. CDR3 residues: CASSLIGGGLSSGNTIYF. The CDR3 coding sequence is TGTGCCAGCAGCTTAATAGGGGGGGGCCTTAGCTCTGGAAACACCATATATTTT.

This clone has only one observation. The V gene is TRBV19, the J gene TRBJ2-5; D is uncertain. The CDR3 covers 12 residues. Germline V CDR1 and CDR2: LNHDA, SQIVND (reference sequence). The ends were cut back, 6 bases at V and 5 bases at J, with 10 bases in the middle. This CDR3 reads CASRGGSETQYF. CDR3 DNA sequence: TGTGCCAGTAGAGGCGGCTCGGAGACCCAGTACTTC.

This chain links TRBV2 with TRBJ2-3, with TRBD2 matching over 13 bases. Germline V CDR1 and CDR2: SNHLY, FYNNEI. The V segment lost 6 bases and the J segment 5 bases; nucleotides outside the gene matches: 5. The CDR3 covers 15 residues. CDR3 coding DNA: TGTGCCAGCAGCCGGACTAGCGGGAGTATAGATACGCAGTATTTT. It is translated as CASSRTSGSIDTQYF.

The gene calls are TRBV6-1 and TRBJ2-7; TRBD2 matches at 13 bases. Germline lookup yields CDR1 MNHNS and CDR2 SASEGT. The CDR3 length is 15 residues. The ends lost 7 bases at V and 4 bases at J; junction bases unmatched: 7. This chain's CDR3 is CASTRTSGSNYEQYF. CDR3 nucleotides: TGTGCCAGCACCCGGACTAGCGGGAGCAATTACGAGCAGTACTTC.

The rearrangement joins TRBV2 to TRBJ2-2; D unclear. V was cut by 6 bases and J by 4 bases, with 12 bases left in between. This CDR3 comprises 14 residues. Germline V CDR1 and CDR2: SNHLY, FYNNEI. The CDR3 sequence: CASRSTPGTGELFF. The CDR3 nucleotides are TGTGCCAGCAGGTCCACCCCAGGCACCGGGGAGCTGTTTTTT.

V is TRBV7-9 and J is TRBJ2-6; D gene unclear. The V end lost 2 bases, the J end lost 2 bases, and 4 bases lay between the germline ends. Germline V gene sequence: CDR1 SEHNR, CDR2 FQNEAQ (reference sequence). The CDR3 is 14 amino acids. The CDR3 DNA sequence: TGTGCCAGCAGCTTACCGGCTGGGGCCAACGTCCTGACTTTC. The encoded protein is CASSLPAGANVLTF.

The rearrangement uses TRBV7-2 and TRBJ2-7; a weak D match, TRBD2 (6 bases). Germline V CDR1 and CDR2: SGHTA, FQGNSA. The CDR3 is 16 amino acids. Trimming took off 5 bases at V and 3 bases at J, with 20 bases between the two ends. Here the CDR3 reads CASSVRSRGLGYEQYF. CDR3 bases: TGTGCCAGCAGCGTTAGGTCCCGGGGGTTAGGCTACGAGCAGTACTTC.

V gene TRBV21-1 combines with J gene TRBJ2-7; the table's TRBD2 call for D was not verified on the DNA. TRBV21-1 is flagged as a pseudogene. The CDR3 is made up of 17 amino acids. The DNA of the CDR3 is TGTGCCAGCACCCCTTTGGTATCAGCGGGAGGGGTCTACGAGCAGTACTTC. This translates into CASTPLVSAGGVYEQYF.

Regarding this clone: Distinct nucleotide sequences in the sample also encode this CDR3. This sequence joins TRBV30 and TRBJ2-1; no clear D gene. The V gene lost 0 bases and the J gene lost 7 bases, with 4 bases spanning the gap. The CDR3 totals 11 residues. CDR1 and CDR2 (germline): GTSNPN, SVGIG (reference sequence). CDR3 sequence reads: CAWSVRNEQFF. CDR3 DNA sequence: TGTGCCTGGAGTGTCCGGAATGAGCAGTTCTTC. Filled out from reference TRBV30 and TRBJ2-1, the complete variable domain reads SQTIHQWPATLVQPVGSPLSLECTVEGTSNPNLYWYRQAAGRGLQLLFYSVGIGQISSEVPQNLSASRPQDRQFILSSKKLLLSDSGFYLCAWSVRNEQFFGPGTRLTVL.

The rearrangement joins TRBV4-1 to TRBJ2-7; 8 nucleotides line up with TRBD1. The junction had 1 base not matched to a gene; V was cut back by 3 bases and J by 3 bases. Germline V lookup: CDR1 MGHRA, CDR2 YSYEKL. The CDR3 extends over 13 amino acids. This chain's CDR3 is CASSQGTGYEQYF. In DNA, the CDR3 is TGCGCCAGCAGCCAGGGGACAGGCTACGAGCAGTACTTC.

V usage is TRBV27 and J usage is TRBJ1-3; 7 bases map to TRBD1. The germline V gene encodes CDR1 MNHEY and CDR2 SMNVEV (reference sequence). J gave up 3 bases and V 5 bases, and 4 bases lay outside the gene matches. This CDR3 spans 14 amino acids. The CDR3 bases are TGTGCCAGCAGTCTGACAGGGTTTGGAAACACCATATATTTT. Encoded protein: CASSLTGFGNTIYF.

This chain's CDR3 is CASSVTGTGYNSPLHF. DNA for the CDR3: TGTGCCAGCAGTGTTACCGGGACAGGGTATAATTCACCCCTCCACTTT. The rearrangement links TRBV2 to TRBJ1-6; 9 nucleotides line up with TRBD1. This CDR3 contains 16 residues. Germline V gives CDR1 SNHLY, CDR2 FYNNEI. V trimming: 4 bases; J trimming: 4 bases; junction bases outside the gene matches: 5.